Following are 13 T cell receptor beta chains from one sample sequenced in a study of T-cell reconstitution after alpha-beta-depleted transplantation in children. During its preparation, the TCRbeta library received unique molecular identifiers. Via MiXCR, TCRdb re-called the PCR reads, giving one row per CDR3 protein. The profile shows 600,000 to 700,000 distinct CDR3 sequences, around 13% of them singletons. The material sequenced was PBMCs, taken before TCRalphabeta/CD19-depleted stem cell transplant. The receptor set was obtained from a girl aged 2 to 9 with congenital amegakaryocytic thrombocytopenia, due to receive a stem cell transplant.

This clonotype was detected a few times. This CDR3 reads CSAPWASDTQYF. The CDR3, as DNA: TGCAGTGCTCCCTGGGCTTCCGATACGCAGTATTTT. The rearrangement joins TRBV20-1 to TRBJ2-3; D uncertain. The CDR3 spans 12 residues. In germline, CDR1 is DFQATT, CDR2 SNEGSKA (reference sequence). V lost 5 bases and J lost 6, with 12 bases in between.

This sequence joins TRBV28 and TRBJ2-2; D remains unclear. Trimming took off 2 bases at V and 6 bases at J, with 19 bases between the two ends. CDR1 and CDR2 from the germline V gene are MDHEN and SYDVKM. This CDR3 is built from 17 residues. The CDR3 DNA reads TGTGCCAGCAGTTTACTCAGGAGTCGCCCTGGGCCCGGGGAGCTGTTTTTT. The encoded protein is CASSLLRSRPGPGELFF.

This chain uses TRBV20-1 with TRBJ2-5; no clear D. The CDR3 totals 16 residues. With 3 bases removed from V and 5 bases from J, the gap between germline ends came to 22 bases. Germline values: CDR1 DFQATT, CDR2 SNEGSKA (reference sequence). The CDR3: CSARATRQTFEETQYF. CDR3 DNA: TGCAGTGCTAGGGCGACCCGACAAACCTTCGAGGAGACCCAGTACTTC.

This clonotype was seen at least ten times. The V and J genes are TRBV5-1 and TRBJ2-1, with 8 positions matching TRBD1. This CDR3 has 15 amino acids. From germline, CDR1 is SGHRS and CDR2 YFSETQ. After removal of 3 bases from V and 8 bases from J, the junction contained 10 bases not matched to a gene. CDR3 bases: TGCGCCAGCAGCTCTTTCGGGACAGGCCGCGATGAGCAGTTCTTC. Amino acids: CASSSFGTGRDEQFF.

This clonotype has more than one count but fewer than ten. The CDR3 protein is CAWTRGQPTDTQYF. CDR3 bases: TGTGCCTGGACCCGCGGGCAGCCCACAGATACGCAGTATTTT. The V and J genes are TRBV30 and TRBJ2-3; a weak D match, TRBD2 (5 bases). CDR1 and CDR2 (germline): GTSNPN, SVGIG (reference sequence). The CDR3 consists of 14 residues. V shed 4 bases and J shed 2 bases, with 13 bases lying between them.

For this clonotype: One junction end does not reproduce the germline sequence, and a read error may be involved. The V call is TRBV10-3, the J call TRBJ2-5; TRBD2 agrees at 10 bases. CDR3 length: 13 amino acids. CDR1 and CDR2 from the germline V gene are ENHRY and SYGVKD. For the CDR3, the DNA is TGCGCCACCCAGGCACTAGCGGGAAAGACCCAGTACTTC. This codes for CATQALAGKTQYF.

The table lists this clonotype with many counts. The CDR3 region is CAISSNQNTGELFF. The CDR3 DNA reads TGTGCCATCAGTAGTAACCAGAACACCGGGGAGCTGTTTTTT. The V call is TRBV10-3, the J call TRBJ2-2; D is ambiguous. Germline V gene lookup returns CDR1 ENHRY and CDR2 SYGVKD. CDR3 length equals 14 residues. The V end lost 5 bases, the J end lost 1 base, and 8 bases lay between the germline ends.

This clonotype was detected ten times or more. The gene calls are TRBV11-2 and TRBJ2-7, with 8 bases lining up with TRBD1. Trimming cost V 5 bases and J 4 bases; bases outside gene matches: 10. Germline CDR1 is SGHAT and CDR2 is FQNNGV. This CDR3 has 15 residues. CDR3 bases: TGTGCCAGCAGCGTTACGTGGGACAGGCTATACGAGCAGTACTTC. Protein product: CASSVTWDRLYEQYF.

This clonotype occurred many times. The chain combines TRBV5-5 with TRBJ2-5; 12 bases fit TRBD2. Germline V CDR1 and CDR2: SGHKS, YYEKEE (reference sequence). Trimming took 0 bases from V and 3 from J; bases not matched to a gene: 9. This CDR3 has 18 residues. The DNA for the CDR3 is TGTGCCAGCAGCTTGGGACTAGCGGGAGTATGGTTGGAAGAGACCCAGTACTTC. As protein: CASSLGLAGVWLEETQYF.

This clonotype was observed many times. The chain joins TRBV9 to TRBJ2-5; D tentatively fits TRBD1 or TRBD2 (6 bases each). The CDR3 contains 15 residues. Germline CDR1 is SGDLS and CDR2 is YYNGEE. Trimming removed 5 bases at V and 3 bases at J, with 17 bases between. The DNA for the CDR3 is TGTGCCAGCAGTCCGAACCCGGGGGCAAAAGAGACCCAGTACTTC. As protein: CASSPNPGAKETQYF.

This clonotype came up many times. The chain is built from TRBV10-1 and TRBJ2-1; perhaps D is TRBD1 or TRBD2 (6 bases each). The V end was cut by 3 bases, the J end by 5 bases, with 17 bases between. Germline CDR1 and CDR2: WNHNN and SYGVQD (reference sequence). This CDR3 comprises 16 residues. This chain's CDR3 is CASSEWGAPYDNEQFF. CDR3 DNA sequence: TGCGCCAGCAGTGAATGGGGGGCCCCTTATGACAATGAGCAGTTCTTC.

This clonotype was counted a few times. The rearrangement uses TRBV11-3 and TRBJ2-1, with D uncertain. V lost 2 bases and J 3 bases, leaving 8 bases between the germline ends. The CDR3 contains 14 residues. Per germline, CDR1 SGHNT and CDR2 YENEEA. CDR3 nucleotides: TGTGCCAGCAGCTTAAGACAAAACTACAATGAGCAGTTCTTC. Protein sequence: CASSLRQNYNEQFF.

This clonotype was counted only a few times. The chain combines TRBV15 with TRBJ2-3; the D is unclear. The V gene lost 8 bases and the J gene lost 1 base, with 19 bases spanning the gap. The CDR3 runs 16 residues. Germline V lookup: CDR1 LNHNV, CDR2 YYDKDF (reference sequence). CDR3 in DNA: TGTGCCACCCACGATAAATACGGCCCGGGCACAGATACGCAGTATTTT. This translates into CATHDKYGPGTDTQYF.